These T cell receptor beta chains were read from a single sample in a study of CD8 T cells in Susac syndrome. TCRdb called the immunoSEQ multiplex PCR reads again in MiXCR, with one record for every CDR3 protein. The sample records roughly 88,000 distinct CDR3 sequences, roughly 96% being singletons. What was sequenced was CD8+ T cells from PBMCs. Receptors originate from a human donor with Susac syndrome. CDR3s include the opening cysteine and the closing phenylalanine or tryptophan. Fields, in order: V gene, clone size, J gene, D gene, CDR3 DNA, CDR3 protein. A D gene is named only where the DNA matches it firmly. Clone sizes are given selectively: once, few, many, or a class where the clone is expanded.

V gene: TRBV4-2; clone size: .; J gene: TRBJ2-1; D gene: .; CDR3 DNA: TGTGCCAGCAGCCAATCGTGGGACACAGTCGATGAGCAGTTCTTC; CDR3 protein: CASSQSWDTVDEQFF
V gene: TRBV28; clone size: .; J gene: TRBJ2-2; D gene: TRBD1; CDR3 DNA: TGTGCCAGCAGCCACAGGGGGCGCGGAACCGGGGAGCTGTTTTTT; CDR3 protein: CASSHRGRGTGELFF
V gene: TRBV7-9; clone size: .; J gene: TRBJ2-1; D gene: .; CDR3 DNA: TGTGCCAGCAGCTTACCGGTAAGGTCCTACAATGAGCAGTTCTTC; CDR3 protein: CASSLPVRSYNEQFF
V gene: TRBV14; clone size: once; J gene: TRBJ2-3; D gene: .; CDR3 DNA: TGTGCCAGCAGCCATCTGGGAGATACGCAGTATTTT; CDR3 protein: CASSHLGDTQYF
V gene: TRBV14; clone size: .; J gene: TRBJ1-2; D gene: .; CDR3 DNA: TGTGCCAGCAGCGGACAAGCTCTGCCCTATGGCTACACCTTC; CDR3 protein: CASSGQALPYGYTF
V gene: TRBV5-1; clone size: .; J gene: TRBJ1-1; D gene: .; CDR3 DNA: TGCGCCAGCAGCTTGGGGCCACAGGGTCCTGAAGCTTTCTTT; CDR3 protein: CASSLGPQGPEAFF
V gene: TRBV4-1; clone size: .; J gene: TRBJ2-5; D gene: TRBD1; CDR3 DNA: TGCGCCAGCAGCCAAACAGGGGGCCACGAGACCCAGTACTTC; CDR3 protein: CASSQTGGHETQYF
V gene: TRBV3-1; clone size: .; J gene: TRBJ1-2; D gene: .; CDR3 DNA: TGTGCCAGCAGCCAAGATGTGGCAGCTAACTATGGCTACACCTTC; CDR3 protein: CASSQDVAANYGYTF
V gene: TRBV4-3; clone size: .; J gene: TRBJ1-2; D gene: .; CDR3 DNA: TGCGCCAGCAGCCAAGATGGTCCACCTGCATCGGGGAACTATGGCTACACCTTC; CDR3 protein: CASSQDGPPASGNYGYTF
V gene: TRBV7-9; clone size: once; J gene: TRBJ2-1; D gene: TRBD2; CDR3 DNA: TGTGCCAGCAGCGGGCAGACAAGACTAGCGGGAGGGAATGGGAATGAGCAGTTCTTC; CDR3 protein: CASSGQTRLAGGNGNEQFF
V gene: TRBV10-3; clone size: .; J gene: TRBJ2-2; D gene: .; CDR3 DNA: TGTGCCATCAGTGACACCGGGGAGCTGTTTTTT; CDR3 protein: CAISDTGELFF
V gene: TRBV6-6; clone size: .; J gene: TRBJ2-3; D gene: .; CDR3 DNA: TGTGCCAGCAGTTACGGGAACACAGATACGCAGTATTTT; CDR3 protein: CASSYGNTDTQYF
V gene: TRBV5-1; clone size: .; J gene: TRBJ2-1; D gene: .; CDR3 DNA: TGCGCCAGCAGCTTGGATGGGGGCTCCTACAATGAGCAGTTCTTC; CDR3 protein: CASSLDGGSYNEQFF
V gene: TRBV30; clone size: once; J gene: TRBJ2-3; D gene: .; CDR3 DNA: TGTGCCTGGAGCCCTCACGGGGGCACAGATACGCAGTATTTT; CDR3 protein: CAWSPHGGTDTQYF
V gene: TRBV2; clone size: .; J gene: TRBJ2-7; D gene: TRBD2; CDR3 DNA: TGTGCAAACCTAGCGGCCAACTCCTACGAGCAGTACTTC; CDR3 protein: CANLAANSYEQYF
V gene: TRBV15; clone size: .; J gene: TRBJ2-7; D gene: TRBD1; CDR3 DNA: TGTGCCACCAGCAACGACAGGGGTTACGAGCAGTACTTC; CDR3 protein: CATSNDRGYEQYF